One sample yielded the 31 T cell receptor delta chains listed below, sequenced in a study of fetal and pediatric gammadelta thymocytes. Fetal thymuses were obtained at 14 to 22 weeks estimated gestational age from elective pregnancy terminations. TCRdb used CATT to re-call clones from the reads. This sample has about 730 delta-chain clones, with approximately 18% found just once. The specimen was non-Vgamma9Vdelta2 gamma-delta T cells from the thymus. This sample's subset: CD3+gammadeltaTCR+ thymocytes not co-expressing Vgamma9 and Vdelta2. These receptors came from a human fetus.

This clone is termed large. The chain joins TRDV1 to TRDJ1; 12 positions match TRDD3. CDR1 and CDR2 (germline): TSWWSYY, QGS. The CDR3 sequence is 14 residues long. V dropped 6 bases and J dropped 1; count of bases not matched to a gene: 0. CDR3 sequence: CALGWGIRTDKLIF. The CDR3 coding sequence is TGTGCTCTTGGCTGGGGGATACGCACCGATAAACTCATCTTT.

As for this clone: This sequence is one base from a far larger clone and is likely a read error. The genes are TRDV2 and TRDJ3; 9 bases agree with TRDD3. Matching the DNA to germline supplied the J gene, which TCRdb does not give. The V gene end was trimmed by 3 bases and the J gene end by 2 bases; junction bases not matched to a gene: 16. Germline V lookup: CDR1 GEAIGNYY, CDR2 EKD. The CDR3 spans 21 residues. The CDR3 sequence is CACDAMLSTGGATWDTRQMFF. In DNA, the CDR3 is TGTGCCTGTGACGCCATGTTGAGTACTGGGGGAGCAACCTGGGACACCCGACAGATGTTTTTC.

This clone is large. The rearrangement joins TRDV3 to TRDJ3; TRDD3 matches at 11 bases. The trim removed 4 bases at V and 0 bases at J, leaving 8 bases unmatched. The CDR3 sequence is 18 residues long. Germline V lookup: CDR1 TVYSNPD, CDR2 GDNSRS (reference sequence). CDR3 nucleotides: TGTGCCTCCGTTCTGGGGGATACCTCCTCCTGGGACACCCGACAGATGTTTTTC. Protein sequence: CASVLGDTSSWDTRQMFF.

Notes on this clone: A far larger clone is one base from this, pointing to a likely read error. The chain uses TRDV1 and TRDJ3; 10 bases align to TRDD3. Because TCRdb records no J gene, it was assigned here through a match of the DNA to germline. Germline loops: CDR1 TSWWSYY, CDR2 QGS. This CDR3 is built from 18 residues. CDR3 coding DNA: TGTGCTCTTGGGGAACTGGTTGGGGGATACTGGGACATCCGACAGATGTTTTTC. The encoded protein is CALGELVGGYWDIRQMFF.

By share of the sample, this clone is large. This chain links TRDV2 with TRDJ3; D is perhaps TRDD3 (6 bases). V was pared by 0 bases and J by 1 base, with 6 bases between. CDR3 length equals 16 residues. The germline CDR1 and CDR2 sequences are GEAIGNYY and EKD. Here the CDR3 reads CACDTGDSWDTRQMFF. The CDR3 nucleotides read TGTGCCTGTGACACCGGGGATTCCTGGGACACCCGACAGATGTTTTTC.

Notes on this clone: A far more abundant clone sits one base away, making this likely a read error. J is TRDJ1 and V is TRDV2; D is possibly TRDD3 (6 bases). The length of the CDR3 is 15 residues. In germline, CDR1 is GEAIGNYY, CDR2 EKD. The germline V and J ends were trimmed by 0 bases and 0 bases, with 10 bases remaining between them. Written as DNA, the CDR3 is TGTGCCTGTGACACCGCTAGGGGATACACCGATAAACTCATCTTT. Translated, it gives CACDTARGYTDKLIF.

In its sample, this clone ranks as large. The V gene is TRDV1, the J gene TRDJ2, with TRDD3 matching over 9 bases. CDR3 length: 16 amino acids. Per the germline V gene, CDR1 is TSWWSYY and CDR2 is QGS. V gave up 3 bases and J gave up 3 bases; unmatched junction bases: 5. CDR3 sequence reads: CALGDSYWGMTAQLFF. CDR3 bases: TGTGCTCTTGGGGATTCCTACTGGGGGATGACAGCACAACTCTTCTTT.

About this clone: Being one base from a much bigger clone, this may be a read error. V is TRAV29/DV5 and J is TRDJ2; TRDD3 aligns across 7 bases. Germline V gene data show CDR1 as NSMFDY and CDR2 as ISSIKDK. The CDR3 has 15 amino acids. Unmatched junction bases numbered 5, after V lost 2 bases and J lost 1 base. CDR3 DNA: TGTGCAGCAAGATTCTACTGGGGTTTGACAGCACAACTCTTCTTT. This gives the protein CAARFYWGLTAQLFF. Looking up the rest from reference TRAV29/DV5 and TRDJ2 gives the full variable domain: DQQVKQNSPSLSVQEGRISILNCDYTNSMFDYFLWYKKYPAEGPTFLISISSIKDKNEDGRFTVFLNKSAKHLSLHIVPSQPGDSAVYFCAARFYWGLTAQLFFGKGTQLIVEP.

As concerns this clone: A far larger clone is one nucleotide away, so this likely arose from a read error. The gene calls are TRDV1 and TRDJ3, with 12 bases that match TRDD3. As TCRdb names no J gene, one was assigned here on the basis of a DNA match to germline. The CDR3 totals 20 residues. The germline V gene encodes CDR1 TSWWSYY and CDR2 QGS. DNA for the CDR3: TGTGCTCTTGGGGAACGGTACTGGGGGATACCGGGCTGGGACTCCCGACAGATGTTTTTC. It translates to CALGERYWGIPGWDSRQMFF.

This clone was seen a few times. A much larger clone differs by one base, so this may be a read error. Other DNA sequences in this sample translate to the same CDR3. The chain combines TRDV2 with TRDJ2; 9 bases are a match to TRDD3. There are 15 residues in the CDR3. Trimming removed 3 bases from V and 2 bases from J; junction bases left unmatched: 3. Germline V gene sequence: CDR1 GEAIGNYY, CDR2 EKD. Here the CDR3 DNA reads TGTGCCTGTGACTGGGGGATAGCATTGACAGCACAACTCTTCTTT. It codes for CACDWGIALTAQLFF.

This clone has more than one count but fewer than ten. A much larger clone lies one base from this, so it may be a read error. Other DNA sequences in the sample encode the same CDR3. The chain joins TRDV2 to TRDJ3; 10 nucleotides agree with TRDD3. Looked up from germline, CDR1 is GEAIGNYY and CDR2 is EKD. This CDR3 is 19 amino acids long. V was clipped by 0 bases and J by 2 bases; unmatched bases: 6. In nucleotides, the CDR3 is TGTGCCTGTGACACCGTACTGGGGGATGCCACCTGGGACACCCGACAGATGTTTTTC. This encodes CACDTVLGDATWDTRQMFF.

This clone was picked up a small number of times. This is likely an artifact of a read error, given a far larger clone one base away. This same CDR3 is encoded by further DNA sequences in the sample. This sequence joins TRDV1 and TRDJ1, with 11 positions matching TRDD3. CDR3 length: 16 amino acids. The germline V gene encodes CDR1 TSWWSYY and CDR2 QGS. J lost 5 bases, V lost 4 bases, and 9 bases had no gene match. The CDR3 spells CALGGSTGGYEDKLIF. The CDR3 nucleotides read TGTGCTCTTGGGGGAAGTACTGGGGGATATGAAGATAAACTCATCTTT.

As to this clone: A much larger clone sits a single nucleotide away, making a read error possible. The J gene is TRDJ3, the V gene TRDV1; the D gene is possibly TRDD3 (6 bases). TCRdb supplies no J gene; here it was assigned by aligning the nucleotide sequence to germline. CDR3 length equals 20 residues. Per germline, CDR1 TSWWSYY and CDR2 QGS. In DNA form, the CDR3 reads TGTGCTCTTGGGGAACTAGGGACCTGGGGTCGCTCCTGGGACAACCGACAGATGTTTTTC. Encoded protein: CALGELGTWGRSWDNRQMFF.

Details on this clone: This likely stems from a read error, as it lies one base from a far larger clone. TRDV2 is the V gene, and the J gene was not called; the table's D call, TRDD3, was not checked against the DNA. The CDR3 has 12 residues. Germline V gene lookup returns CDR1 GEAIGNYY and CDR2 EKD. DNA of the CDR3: TGTGCCTGTGACACCGGATACGGACCACTGATCTTT. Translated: CACDTGYGPLIF.

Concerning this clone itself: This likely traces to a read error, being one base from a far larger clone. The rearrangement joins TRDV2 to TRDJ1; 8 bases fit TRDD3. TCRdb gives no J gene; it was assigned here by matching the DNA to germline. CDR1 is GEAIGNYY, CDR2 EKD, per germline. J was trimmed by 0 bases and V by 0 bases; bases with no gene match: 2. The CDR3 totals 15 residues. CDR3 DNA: TGTGCCTGTGACACCGATGGGGGATACACCGATAAACTCATCTTT. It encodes CACDTDGGYTDKLIF.

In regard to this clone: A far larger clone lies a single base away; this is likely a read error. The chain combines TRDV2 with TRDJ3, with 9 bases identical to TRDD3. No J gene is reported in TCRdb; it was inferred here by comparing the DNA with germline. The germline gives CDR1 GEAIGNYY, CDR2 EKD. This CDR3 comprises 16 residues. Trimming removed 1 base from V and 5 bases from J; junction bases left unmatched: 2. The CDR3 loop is CACDTGDTRDTRQMFF. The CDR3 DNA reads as TGTGCCTGTGACACGGGGGATACCCGGGACACCCGACAGATGTTTTTC.

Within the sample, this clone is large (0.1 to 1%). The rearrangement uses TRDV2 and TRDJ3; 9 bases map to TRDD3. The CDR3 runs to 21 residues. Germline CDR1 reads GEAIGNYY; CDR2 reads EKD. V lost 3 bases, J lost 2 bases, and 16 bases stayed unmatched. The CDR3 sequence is CACDAMLSTGGATWDTRQMFF. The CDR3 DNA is TGTGCCTGTGACGCCATGTTAAGTACTGGGGGAGCAACCTGGGACACCCGACAGATGTTTTTC.

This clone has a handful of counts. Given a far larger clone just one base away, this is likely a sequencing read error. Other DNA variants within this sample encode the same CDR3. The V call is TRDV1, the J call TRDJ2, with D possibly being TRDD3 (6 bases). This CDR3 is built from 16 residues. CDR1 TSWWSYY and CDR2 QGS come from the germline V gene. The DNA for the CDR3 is TGTGCTCTGGGGGAACGGACCTTTTCTTTGACAGCACAACTCTTCTTT. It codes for CALGERTFSLTAQLFF.

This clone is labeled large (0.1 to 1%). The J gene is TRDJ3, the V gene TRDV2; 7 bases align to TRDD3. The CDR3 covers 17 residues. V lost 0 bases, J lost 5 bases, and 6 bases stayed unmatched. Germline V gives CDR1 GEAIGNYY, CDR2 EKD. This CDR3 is CACDTVGGLRDTRQMFF. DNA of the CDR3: TGTGCCTGTGACACCGTTGGGGGACTTCGGGACACCCGACAGATGTTTTTC.

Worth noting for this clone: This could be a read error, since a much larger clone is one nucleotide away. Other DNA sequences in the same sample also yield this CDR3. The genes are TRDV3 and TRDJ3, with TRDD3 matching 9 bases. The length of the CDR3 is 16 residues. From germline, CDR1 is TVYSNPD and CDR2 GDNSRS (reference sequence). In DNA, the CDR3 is TGTGCCTTTGGGGGATACAGCTCCTGGGATACCCGACAGATGTTTTTC. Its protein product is CAFGGYSSWDTRQMFF.

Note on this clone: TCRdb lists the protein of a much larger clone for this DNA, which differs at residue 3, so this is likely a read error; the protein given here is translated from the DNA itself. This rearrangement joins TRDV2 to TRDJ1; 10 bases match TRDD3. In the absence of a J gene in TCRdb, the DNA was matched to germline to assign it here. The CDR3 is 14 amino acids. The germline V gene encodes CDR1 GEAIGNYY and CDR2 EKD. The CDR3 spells CAGDTGGYADKLIF. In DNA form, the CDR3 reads TGTGCCGGTGACACGGGGGGATACGCCGATAAACTCATCTTT.

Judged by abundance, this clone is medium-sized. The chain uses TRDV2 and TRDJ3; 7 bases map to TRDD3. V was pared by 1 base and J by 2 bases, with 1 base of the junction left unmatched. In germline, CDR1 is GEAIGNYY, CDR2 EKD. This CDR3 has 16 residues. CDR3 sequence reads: CACDTGGTWDTRQMFF. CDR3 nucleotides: TGTGCCTGTGACACTGGGGGAACCTGGGACACCCGACAGATGTTTTTC.

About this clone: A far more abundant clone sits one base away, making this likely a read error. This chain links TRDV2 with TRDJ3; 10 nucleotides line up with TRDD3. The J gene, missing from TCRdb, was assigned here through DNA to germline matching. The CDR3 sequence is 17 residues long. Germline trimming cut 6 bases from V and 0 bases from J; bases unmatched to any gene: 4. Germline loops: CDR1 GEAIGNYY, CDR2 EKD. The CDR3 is CACSTGGSSWDTRQMFF. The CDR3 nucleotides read TGTGCCTGTTCGACTGGGGGATCCTCCTGGGACACCCGACAGATGTTTTTC.

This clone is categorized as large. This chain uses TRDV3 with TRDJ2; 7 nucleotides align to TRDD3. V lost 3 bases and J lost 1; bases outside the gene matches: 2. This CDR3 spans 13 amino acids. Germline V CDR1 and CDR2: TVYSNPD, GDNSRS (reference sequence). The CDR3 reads CALGDFLTAQLFF. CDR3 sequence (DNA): TGTGCCTTGGGGGATTTTTTGACAGCACAACTCTTCTTT.

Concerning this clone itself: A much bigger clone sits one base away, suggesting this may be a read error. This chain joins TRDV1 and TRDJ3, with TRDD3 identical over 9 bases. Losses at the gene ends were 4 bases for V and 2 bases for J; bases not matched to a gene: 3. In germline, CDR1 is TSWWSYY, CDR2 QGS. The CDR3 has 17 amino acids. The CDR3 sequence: CALGVLGDPWDTRQMFF. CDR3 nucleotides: TGTGCTCTTGGGGTACTGGGGGACCCCTGGGACACCCGACAGATGTTTTTC.

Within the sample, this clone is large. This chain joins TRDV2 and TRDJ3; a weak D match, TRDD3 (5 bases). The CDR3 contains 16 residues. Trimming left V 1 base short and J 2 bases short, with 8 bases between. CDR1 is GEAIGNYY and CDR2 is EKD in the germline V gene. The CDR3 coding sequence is TGTGCCTGTGACACTGGGGTTCCCTGGGACACCCGACAGATGTTTTTC. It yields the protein CACDTGVPWDTRQMFF.

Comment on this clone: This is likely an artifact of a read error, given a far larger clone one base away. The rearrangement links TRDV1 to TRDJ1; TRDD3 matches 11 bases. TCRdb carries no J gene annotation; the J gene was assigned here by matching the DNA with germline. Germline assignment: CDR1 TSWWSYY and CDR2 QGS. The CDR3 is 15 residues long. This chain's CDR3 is CALRERTGGYDKLIF. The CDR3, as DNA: TGTGCTCTTAGGGAACGTACTGGGGGATACGATAAACTCATCTTT.

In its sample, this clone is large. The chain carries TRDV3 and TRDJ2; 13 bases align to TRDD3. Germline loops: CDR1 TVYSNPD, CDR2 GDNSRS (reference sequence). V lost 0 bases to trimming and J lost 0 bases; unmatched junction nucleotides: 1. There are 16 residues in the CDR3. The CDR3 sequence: CAFSTGGYALTAQLFF. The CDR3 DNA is TGTGCCTTTAGTACTGGGGGATACGCTTTGACAGCACAACTCTTCTTT.

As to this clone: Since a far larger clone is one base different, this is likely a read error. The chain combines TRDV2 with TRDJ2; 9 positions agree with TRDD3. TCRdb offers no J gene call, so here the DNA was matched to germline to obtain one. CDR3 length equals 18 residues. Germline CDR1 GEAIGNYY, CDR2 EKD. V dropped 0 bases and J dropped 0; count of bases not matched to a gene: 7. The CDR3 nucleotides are TGTGCCTGTGACACCGGAGTCTGGGGGATTCCTTTGACAGCACAACTCTTCTTT. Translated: CACDTGVWGIPLTAQLFF.

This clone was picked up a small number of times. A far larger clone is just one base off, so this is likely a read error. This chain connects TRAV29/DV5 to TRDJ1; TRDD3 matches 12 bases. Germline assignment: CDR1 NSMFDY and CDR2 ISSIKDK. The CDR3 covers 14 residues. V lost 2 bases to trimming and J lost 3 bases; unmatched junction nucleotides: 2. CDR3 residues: CAASTGGYSDKLIF. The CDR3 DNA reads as TGTGCAGCAAGTACTGGGGGATACTCCGATAAACTCATCTTT.

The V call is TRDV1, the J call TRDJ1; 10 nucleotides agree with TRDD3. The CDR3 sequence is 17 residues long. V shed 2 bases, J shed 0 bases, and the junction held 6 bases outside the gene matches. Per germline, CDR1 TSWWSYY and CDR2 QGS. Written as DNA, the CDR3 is TGTGCTCTTGGGGAATGGCTTGGGGGATACTACACCGATAAACTCATCTTT. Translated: CALGEWLGGYYTDKLIF.